A single sample gave rise to the 17 T cell receptor beta chains below, sequenced in a study of T cells expressing NK-cell markers. TCRdb re-analyzed the 5' RACE reads; it lists each CDR3 protein once, without DNA. The sample table includes about 550,000 distinct CDR3 sequences. The sample taken for sequencing was blood T cells: a sorted CD56 or NKG2C T cell subset, CD4+ or CD8+ T cells, or bulk PBMC T cells (not recorded which). Every receptor here comes from a man between 18 and 29 years old in good health.

The V gene is TRBV5-1, the J gene TRBJ2-5; TCRdb names TRBD2, which stays unverified in the absence of DNA. The CDR3 extends over 16 amino acids. Germline V lookup: CDR1 SGHRS, CDR2 YFSETQ. The CDR3: CASSLGLAGGGVTQYF.

Here the CDR3 reads CASSSARDGLKNIQYF. V is TRBV12-3 or TRBV12-4 and J is TRBJ2-4; TCRdb returns TRBD2, unconfirmable since there is no DNA. This CDR3 is 16 amino acids long.

The gene calls are TRBV9 and TRBJ2-5. The germline V gene has CDR1 SGDLS and CDR2 YYNGEE. The CDR3 covers 14 residues. CDR3: CASSVGIGLETQYF.

This rearrangement joins TRBV7-9 to TRBJ1-2. Germline loops: CDR1 SEHNR, CDR2 FQNEAQ (reference sequence). The CDR3 is made up of 12 amino acids. CDR3 region: CASSADGLGYTF.

This sequence joins TRBV14 and TRBJ1-6. CDR1 is SGHDN and CDR2 is FVKESK in the germline V gene. The CDR3 has 15 residues. The CDR3 spells CASSRNSISNSPLHF.

This rearrangement joins TRBV20-1 to TRBJ2-1. The CDR3 runs to 12 residues. Per germline, CDR1 DFQATT and CDR2 SNEGSKA (reference sequence). The CDR3 is CSARFSPNEQFF.

The J gene is TRBJ2-2, the V gene TRBV27. The CDR3 runs to 15 residues. From germline, CDR1 is MNHEY and CDR2 SMNVEV (reference sequence). The CDR3 region is CASSPGRGDTGELFF.

The chain combines TRBV6-5 with TRBJ2-5; with no DNA, the TCRdb D assignment of TRBD1 cannot be verified. The CDR3 sequence is 16 residues long. CDR1 and CDR2 from the germline V gene are MNHEY and SVGAGI. The CDR3 spells CASSYSRGRLKETQYF.

The chain has TRBV10-3 and TRBJ2-3; TCRdb picks TRBD2, but there is no DNA to check that call. The CDR3 totals 19 residues. CDR1 and CDR2 from the germline V gene are ENHRY and SYGVKD. CDR3 loop: CAISASPGLAGSSTDTQYF.

The CDR3 reads CASSLTSGSLYNEQFF. The rearrangement links TRBV7-9 to TRBJ2-1; without DNA, the TCRdb call of TRBD2 cannot be checked. Germline CDR1 SEHNR, CDR2 FQNEAQ (reference sequence). The length of the CDR3 is 16 residues.

V gene TRBV20-1 combines with J gene TRBJ2-7; TCRdb selects TRBD2, and the lack of DNA leaves this call unchecked. CDR1 and CDR2 from the germline V gene are DFQATT and SNEGSKA (reference sequence). The CDR3 extends over 15 amino acids. CDR3 protein: CSARAPLLPSYEQYF.

The chain combines TRBV29-1 with TRBJ1-1. CDR3 length: 11 residues. Germline CDR1 is SQVTM and CDR2 is ANQGSEA. The chain's CDR3 is CSVIPQTEAFF.

The chain couples TRBV24-1 to TRBJ1-5. The CDR3 totals 15 residues. Germline assignment: CDR1 KGHDR and CDR2 SFDVKD. The CDR3: CATSDNDRVGQPQHF.

The gene calls are TRBV2 and TRBJ2-2. This CDR3 comprises 15 residues. CDR1 and CDR2 (germline): SNHLY, FYNNEI. Here the CDR3 reads CASSEHLMNTGELFF.

The V gene is TRBV14, the J gene TRBJ2-5; TCRdb calls TRBD2, which cannot be checked without DNA. This CDR3 is built from 18 residues. Germline-derived CDR1 and CDR2 are SGHDN and FVKESK. CDR3 region: CASSRRPGTSGVEETQYF.

J is TRBJ2-1 and V is TRBV4-3. CDR3 length: 14 amino acids. Germline CDR1 LGHNA, CDR2 YSLEER. The CDR3 reads CASSQSSDVGEQFF.

This rearrangement joins TRBV7-9 to TRBJ1-1; there is no DNA to check the TCRdb D call of TRBD1. The CDR3 sequence is 15 residues long. CDR1 is SEHNR, CDR2 FQNEAQ, per germline (reference sequence). The CDR3 protein is CASSSSSRDIGEAFF. The full variable domain, in which reference TRBV7-9 and TRBJ1-1 provide the parts outside the CDR3, is DTGVSQNPRHKITKRGQNVTFRCDPISEHNRLYWYRQTLGQGPEFLTYFQNEAQLEKSRLLSDRFSAERPKGSFSTLEIQRTEQGDSAMYLCASSSSSRDIGEAFFGQGTRLTVV.